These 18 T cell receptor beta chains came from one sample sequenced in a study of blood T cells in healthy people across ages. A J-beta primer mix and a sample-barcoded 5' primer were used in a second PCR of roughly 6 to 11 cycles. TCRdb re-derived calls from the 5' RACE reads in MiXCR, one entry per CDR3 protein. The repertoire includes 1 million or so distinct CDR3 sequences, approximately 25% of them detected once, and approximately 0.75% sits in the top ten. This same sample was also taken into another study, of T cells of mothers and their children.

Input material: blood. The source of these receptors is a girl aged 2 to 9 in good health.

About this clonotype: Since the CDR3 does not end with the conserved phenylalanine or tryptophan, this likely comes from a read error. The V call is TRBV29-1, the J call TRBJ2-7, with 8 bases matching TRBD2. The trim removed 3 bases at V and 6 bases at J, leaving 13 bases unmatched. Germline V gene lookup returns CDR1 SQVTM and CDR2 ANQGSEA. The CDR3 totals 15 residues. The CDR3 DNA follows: TGCAGCGTTGATGTCGCGGGACTAGGAGTGCGCGAGCAGTACCTC. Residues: CSVDVAGLGVREQYL.

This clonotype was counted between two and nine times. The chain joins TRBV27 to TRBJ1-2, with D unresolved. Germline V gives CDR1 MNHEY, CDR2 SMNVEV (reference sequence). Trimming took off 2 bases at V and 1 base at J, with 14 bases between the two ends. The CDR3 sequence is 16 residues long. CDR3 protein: CASSLGKLDGNYGYTF. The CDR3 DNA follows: TGTGCCAGCAGTTTAGGGAAACTCGACGGTAACTATGGCTACACCTTC.

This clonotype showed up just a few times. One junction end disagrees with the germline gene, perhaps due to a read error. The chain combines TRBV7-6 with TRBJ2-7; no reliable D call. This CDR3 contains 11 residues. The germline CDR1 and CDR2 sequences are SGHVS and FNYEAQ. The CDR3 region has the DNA TGTGCCAGCAGCTCCCCTTTAGGTAGTACCTTC. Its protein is CASSSPLGSTF.

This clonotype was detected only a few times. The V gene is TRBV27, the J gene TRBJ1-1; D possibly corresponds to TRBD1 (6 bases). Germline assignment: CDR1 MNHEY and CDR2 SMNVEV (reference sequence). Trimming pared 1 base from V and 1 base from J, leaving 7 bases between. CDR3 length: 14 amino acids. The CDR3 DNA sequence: TGTGCCAGCAGTTTATGGGGGGCGAACACTGAAGCTTTCTTT. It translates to CASSLWGANTEAFF.

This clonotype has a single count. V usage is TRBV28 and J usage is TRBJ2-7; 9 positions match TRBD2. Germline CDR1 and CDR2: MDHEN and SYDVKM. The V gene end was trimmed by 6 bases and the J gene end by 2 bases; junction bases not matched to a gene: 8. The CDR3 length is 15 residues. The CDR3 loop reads CASSTALAGPYEQYF. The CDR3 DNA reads TGTGCCAGCAGCACGGCACTAGCGGGCCCCTACGAGCAGTACTTC.

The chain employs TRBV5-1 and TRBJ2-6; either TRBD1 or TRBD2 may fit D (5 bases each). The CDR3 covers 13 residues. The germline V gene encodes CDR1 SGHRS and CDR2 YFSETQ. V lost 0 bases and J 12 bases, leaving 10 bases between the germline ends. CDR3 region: CASSLGPGSVLTF. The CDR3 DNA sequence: TGCGCCAGCAGCTTGGGTCCAGGGAGCGTCCTGACTTTC.

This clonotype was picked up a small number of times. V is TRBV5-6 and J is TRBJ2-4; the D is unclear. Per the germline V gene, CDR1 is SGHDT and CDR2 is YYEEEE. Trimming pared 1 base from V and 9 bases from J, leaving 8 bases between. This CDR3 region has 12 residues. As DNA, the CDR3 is TGTGCCAGCAGCTTGTTTTACGGCATTCAGTACTTC. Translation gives CASSLFYGIQYF.

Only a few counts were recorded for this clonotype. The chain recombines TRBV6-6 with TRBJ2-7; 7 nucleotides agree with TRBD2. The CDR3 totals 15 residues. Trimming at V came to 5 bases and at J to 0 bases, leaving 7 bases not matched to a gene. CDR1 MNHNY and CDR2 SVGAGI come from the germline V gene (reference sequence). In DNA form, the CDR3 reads TGTGCCAGCAGTACCCAAGCGGGGCGCTCCTACGAGCAGTACTTC. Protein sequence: CASSTQAGRSYEQYF.

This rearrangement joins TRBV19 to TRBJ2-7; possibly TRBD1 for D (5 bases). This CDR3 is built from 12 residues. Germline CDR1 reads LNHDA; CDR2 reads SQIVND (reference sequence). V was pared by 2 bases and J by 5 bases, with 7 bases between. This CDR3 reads CASSIIGDEQYF. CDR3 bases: TGTGCCAGTAGTATAATAGGGGACGAGCAGTACTTC. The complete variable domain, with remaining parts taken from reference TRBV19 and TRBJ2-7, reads DGGITQSPKYLFRKEGQNVTLSCEQNLNHDAMYWYRQDPGQGLRLIYYSQIVNDFQKGDIAEGYSVSREKKESFPLTVTSAQKNPTAFYLCASSIIGDEQYFGPGTRLTVT.

The CDR3: CASSEGHTEAFF. The CDR3 DNA reads TGTGCCAGCAGCGAGGGACACACTGAAGCTTTCTTT. The rearrangement uses TRBV7-9 and TRBJ1-1; D perhaps matches TRBD1 (5 bases). V shed 5 bases and J shed 3 bases, with 7 bases lying between them. Germline V gene sequence: CDR1 SEHNR, CDR2 FQNEAQ (reference sequence). This CDR3 region has 12 residues.

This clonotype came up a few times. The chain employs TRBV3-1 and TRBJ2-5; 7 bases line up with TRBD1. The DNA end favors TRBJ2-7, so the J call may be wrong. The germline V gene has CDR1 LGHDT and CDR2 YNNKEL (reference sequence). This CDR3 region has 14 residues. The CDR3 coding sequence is TGTGCCAGCACTCGGACAGGTAGTAGCCACGAGCAGTACTTC. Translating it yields CASTRTGSSHEQYF.

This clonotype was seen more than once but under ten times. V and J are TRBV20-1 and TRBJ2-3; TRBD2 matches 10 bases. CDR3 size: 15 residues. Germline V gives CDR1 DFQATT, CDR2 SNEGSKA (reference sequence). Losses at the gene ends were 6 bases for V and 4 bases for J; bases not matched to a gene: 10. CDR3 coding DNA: TGCAGTGCGAAACTTAGCGGGGGGTACGCAGATACGCAGTATTTT. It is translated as CSAKLSGGYADTQYF.

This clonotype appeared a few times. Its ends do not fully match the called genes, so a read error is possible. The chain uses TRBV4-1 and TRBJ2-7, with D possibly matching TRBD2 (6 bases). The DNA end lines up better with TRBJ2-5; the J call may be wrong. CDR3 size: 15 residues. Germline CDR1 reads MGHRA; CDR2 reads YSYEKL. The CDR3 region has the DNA TGCGCTAGCAGCCAAGGAGATATGGACTATGAGACCCAGTACTTC. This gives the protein CASSQGDMDYETQYF.

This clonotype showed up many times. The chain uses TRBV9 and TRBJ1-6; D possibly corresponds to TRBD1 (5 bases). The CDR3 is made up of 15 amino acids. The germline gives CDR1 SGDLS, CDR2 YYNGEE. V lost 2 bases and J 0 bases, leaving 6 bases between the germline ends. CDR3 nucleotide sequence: TGTGCCAGCAGCGTCGGGGGCTCCTATAATTCACCCCTCCACTTT. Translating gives CASSVGGSYNSPLHF.

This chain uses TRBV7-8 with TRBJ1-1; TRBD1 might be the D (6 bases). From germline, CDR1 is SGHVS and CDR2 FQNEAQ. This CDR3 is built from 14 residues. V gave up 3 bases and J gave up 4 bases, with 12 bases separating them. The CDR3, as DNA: TGTGCCAGCAGCTTTTTTACGGGGGCCACTGAAGCTTTCTTT. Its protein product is CASSFFTGATEAFF.

The CDR3 sequence: CASSQFPGQPYGYTF. The CDR3, as DNA: TGTGCCAGCAGCCAATTTCCGGGACAGCCCTATGGCTACACCTTC. The chain combines TRBV16 with TRBJ1-2; 7 bases agree with TRBD1. V was pared by 1 base and J by 4 bases, with 6 bases of the junction left unmatched. The length of the CDR3 is 15 residues. The germline V gene encodes CDR1 KGHSY and CDR2 FQNENV.

CDR3 DNA sequence: TGTGCCAGCTCACCTATCCCGGACAGCTCGAACACCGGGGAGCTGTTTTTT. This sequence encodes CASSPIPDSSNTGELFF. The chain is built from TRBV18 and TRBJ2-2; D perhaps matches TRBD1 (6 bases). The CDR3 is made up of 17 amino acids. CDR1 is KGHSH, CDR2 LQKENI, per germline. Deletions cut 3 bases from V and 0 bases from J, with 14 bases between. The complete variable domain, with remaining parts taken from reference TRBV18 and TRBJ2-2, reads NAGVMQNPRHLVRRRGQEARLRCSPMKGHSHVYWYRQLPEEGLKFMVYLQKENIIDESGMPKERFSAEFPKEGPSILRIQQVVRGDSAAYFCASSPIPDSSNTGELFFGEGSRLTVL.

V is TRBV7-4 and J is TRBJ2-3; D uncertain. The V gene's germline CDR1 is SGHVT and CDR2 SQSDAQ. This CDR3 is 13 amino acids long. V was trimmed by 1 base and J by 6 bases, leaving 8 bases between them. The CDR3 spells CASSLGRCDTQYF. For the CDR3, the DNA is TGTGCCAGCAGCTTAGGACGGTGCGATACGCAGTATTTT.